This TCR beta chain is from a study of response to subunit inactivated influenza vaccine. V lost 4 bases and J lost 2, with 15 bases in between. This CDR3 contains 14 residues. From germline, CDR1 is SQVTM and CDR2 ANQGSEA. Study-level findings and limits: It was the authors' suggestion that each seasonal influenza vaccination recruits few new T cells.

This clonotype was counted only a few times. Its antigen is not identified. One entry per CDR3 protein results from TCRdb running MiXCR on the RT-PCR reads. The sample consists of hundreds of thousands of distinct CDR3 sequences, 10% to 15% of them appearing once. The chain is built from TRBV29-1 and TRBJ2-7; D gene unclear. This material consisted of PBMCs from blood, taken roughly 48 days after vaccination. This TCR was sampled from a man aged 50-60 years who received an inactivated influenza vaccine. The CDR3 protein is CSVAPAPGTYEQYF. In nucleotides, the CDR3 is TGCAGCGTTGCCCCCGCCCCAGGAACCTACGAGCAGTACTTC.